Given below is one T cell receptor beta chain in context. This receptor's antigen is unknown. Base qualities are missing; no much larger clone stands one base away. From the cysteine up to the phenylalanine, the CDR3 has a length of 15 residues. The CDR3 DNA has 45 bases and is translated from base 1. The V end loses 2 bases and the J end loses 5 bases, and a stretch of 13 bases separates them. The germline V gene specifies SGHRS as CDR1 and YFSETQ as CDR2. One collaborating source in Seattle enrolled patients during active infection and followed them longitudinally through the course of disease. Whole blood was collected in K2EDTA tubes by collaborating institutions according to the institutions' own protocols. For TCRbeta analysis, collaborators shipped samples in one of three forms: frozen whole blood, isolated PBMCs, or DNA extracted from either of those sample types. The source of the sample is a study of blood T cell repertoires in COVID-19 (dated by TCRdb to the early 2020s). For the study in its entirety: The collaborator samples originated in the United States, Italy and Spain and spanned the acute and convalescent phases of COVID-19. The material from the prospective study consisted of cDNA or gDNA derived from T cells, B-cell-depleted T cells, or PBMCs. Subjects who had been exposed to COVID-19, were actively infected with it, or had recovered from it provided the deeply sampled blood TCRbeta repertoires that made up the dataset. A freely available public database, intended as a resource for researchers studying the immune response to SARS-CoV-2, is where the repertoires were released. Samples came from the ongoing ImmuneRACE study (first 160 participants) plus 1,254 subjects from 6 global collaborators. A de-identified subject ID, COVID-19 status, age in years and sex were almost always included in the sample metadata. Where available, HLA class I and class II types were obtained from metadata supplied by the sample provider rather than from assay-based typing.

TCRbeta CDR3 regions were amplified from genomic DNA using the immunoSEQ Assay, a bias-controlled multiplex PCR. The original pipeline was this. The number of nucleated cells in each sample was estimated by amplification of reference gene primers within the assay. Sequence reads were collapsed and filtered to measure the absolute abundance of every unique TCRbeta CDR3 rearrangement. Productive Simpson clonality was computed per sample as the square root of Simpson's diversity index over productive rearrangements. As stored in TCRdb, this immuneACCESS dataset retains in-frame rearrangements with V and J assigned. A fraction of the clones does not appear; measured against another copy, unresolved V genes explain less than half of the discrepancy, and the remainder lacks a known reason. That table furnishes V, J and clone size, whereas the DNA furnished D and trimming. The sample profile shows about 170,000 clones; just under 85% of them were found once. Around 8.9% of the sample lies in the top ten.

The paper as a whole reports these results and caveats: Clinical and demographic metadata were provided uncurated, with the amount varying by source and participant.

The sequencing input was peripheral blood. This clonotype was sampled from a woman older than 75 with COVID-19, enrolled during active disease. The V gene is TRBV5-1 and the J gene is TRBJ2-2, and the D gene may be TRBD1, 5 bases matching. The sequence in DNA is TGCGCCAGCAGCTTCGGACAACGAACAACCGGGGAGCTGTTTTTT. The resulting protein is CASSFGQRTTGELFF. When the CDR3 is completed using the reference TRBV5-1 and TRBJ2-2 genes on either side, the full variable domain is KAGVTQTPRYLIKTRGQQVTLSCSPISGHRSVSWYQQTPGQGLQFLFEYFSETQRNKGNFPGRFSGRQFSNSRSEMNVSTLELGDSALYLCASSFGQRTTGELFFGEGSRLTVL.